This T cell receptor (beta chain) was observed in a study of cytomegalovirus exposure and HLA in healthy donors. Points from the study as a whole: It was reported that TCR beta sequences correctly inferred the HLA-A and HLA-B alleles for most subjects. Information on immune exposure was restricted to one variable (CMV serostatus). Specificity for CMV antigens was confirmed in vitro for a few of the CMV-associated chains.

To note about this clone: Its target is unknown.

Primers for the PCR totalled 60 Vbeta and 13 Jbeta. Data came from immunoSEQ multiplex PCR; TCRdb stores just in-frame clones and leaves some out. Found here are fewer than 250,000 clones, just under 75% of them singletons; the top ten hold about 5%. This CDR3 has 12 amino acids. Trimming cost V 9 bases and J 3 bases, with 12 bases left between them. The germline CDR1 and CDR2 sequences are MDHEN and SYDVKM. This clonotype was sampled from a man aged 25-45 years in good health and CMV-seropositive. This chain links TRBV28 with TRBJ2-7, with D uncertain. Sequences were obtained from PBMCs. CDR3 residues: CASRAALYEQYF. Here the CDR3 DNA reads TGTGCCAGTCGCGCCGCCCTCTACGAGCAGTACTTC.